What follows is one T cell receptor (beta chain) and its context. These data are taken from a study of radiotherapy plus CTLA-4 blockade in lung cancer. On the study more broadly: Among patients, over 15% showed objective responses, and 30% to 35% had disease control.

The CDR3 is made up of 15 amino acids. Germline assignment: CDR1 SEHNR and CDR2 FQNEAQ (reference sequence). V was pared by 5 bases and J by 8 bases, with 18 bases between. Profiling relied on immunoSEQ multiplex PCR, and the TCRdb table lists in-frame clones only, not all of them. The sample lists fewer than 35,000 clones; around 75% were seen once. Focal radiation plus CTLA-4 blockade with ipilimumab was administered to patients who had chemo-refractory metastatic non-small-cell lung cancer. This clonotype was sampled from a human donor with non-small cell lung cancer that progressed on radiotherapy plus ipilimumab. The chain links TRBV7-9 to TRBJ1-4; D is possibly TRBD1 (5 bases). Sequencing used peripheral blood, obtained from a patient treated with radiotherapy plus ipilimumab. CDR3 nucleotide sequence: TGTGCCAGCAGCACCGACAGTGTAGAGGGGGAAAAACTGTTTTTT. Protein sequence: CASSTDSVEGEKLFF.